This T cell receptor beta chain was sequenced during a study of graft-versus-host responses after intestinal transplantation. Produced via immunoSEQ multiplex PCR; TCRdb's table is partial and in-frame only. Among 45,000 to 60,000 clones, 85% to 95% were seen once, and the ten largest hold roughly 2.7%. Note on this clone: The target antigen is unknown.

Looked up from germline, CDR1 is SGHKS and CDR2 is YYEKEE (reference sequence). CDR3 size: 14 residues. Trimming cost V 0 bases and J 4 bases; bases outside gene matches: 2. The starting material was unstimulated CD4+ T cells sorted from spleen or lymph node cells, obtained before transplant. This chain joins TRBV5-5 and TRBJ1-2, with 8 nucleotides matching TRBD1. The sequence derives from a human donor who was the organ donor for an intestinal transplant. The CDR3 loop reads CASSLAQGAYGYTF. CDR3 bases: TGTGCCAGCAGCTTGGCCCAGGGGGCCTATGGCTACACCTTC.